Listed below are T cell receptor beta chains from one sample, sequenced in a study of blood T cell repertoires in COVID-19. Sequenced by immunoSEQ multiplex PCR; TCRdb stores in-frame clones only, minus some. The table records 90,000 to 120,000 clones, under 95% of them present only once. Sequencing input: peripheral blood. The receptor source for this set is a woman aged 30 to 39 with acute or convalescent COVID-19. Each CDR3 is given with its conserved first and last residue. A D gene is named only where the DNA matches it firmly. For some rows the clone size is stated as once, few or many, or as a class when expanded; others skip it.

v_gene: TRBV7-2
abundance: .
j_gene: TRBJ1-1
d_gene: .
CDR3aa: CASSLFGGTENTEAFF
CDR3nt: TGTGCCAGCAGCTTATTTGGCGGCACCGAGAACACTGAAGCTTTCTTT

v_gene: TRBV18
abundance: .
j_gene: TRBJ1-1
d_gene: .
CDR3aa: CASSQGRDTEAFF
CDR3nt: TGTGCCAGCTCCCAGGGGCGGGACACTGAAGCTTTCTTT

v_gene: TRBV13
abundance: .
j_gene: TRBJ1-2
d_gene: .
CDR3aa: CASTPRGGAYGYTF
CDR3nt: TGTGCCAGCACCCCGCGGGGAGGGGCCTATGGCTACACCTTC

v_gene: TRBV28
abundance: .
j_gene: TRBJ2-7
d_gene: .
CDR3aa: CASRQGAQGRSYEQYF
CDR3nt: TGTGCCAGCAGGCAGGGTGCCCAGGGCAGATCCTACGAGCAGTACTTC

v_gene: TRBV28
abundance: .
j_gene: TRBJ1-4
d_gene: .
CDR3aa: CASSLGGGAREKLFF
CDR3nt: TGTGCCAGCAGTTTAGGTGGTGGGGCGAGGGAAAAACTGTTTTTT

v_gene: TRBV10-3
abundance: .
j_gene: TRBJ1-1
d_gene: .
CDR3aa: CATGQLMNTEAFF
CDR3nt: TGTGCCACCGGACAGCTCATGAACACTGAAGCTTTCTTT

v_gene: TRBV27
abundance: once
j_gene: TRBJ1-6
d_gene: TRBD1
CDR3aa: CASSWDRGNSPLHF
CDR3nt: TGTGCCAGCAGTTGGGACAGGGGAAATTCACCCCTCCACTTT

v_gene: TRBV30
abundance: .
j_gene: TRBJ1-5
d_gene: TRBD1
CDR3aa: CASGQGVKQPQHF
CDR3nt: TGTGCCTCCGGACAGGGGGTTAAGCAGCCCCAGCATTTT

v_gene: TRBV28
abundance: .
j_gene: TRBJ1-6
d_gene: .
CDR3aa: CASSPRGSSYNSPLHF
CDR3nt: TGTGCCAGCAGCCCACGGGGGAGCTCCTATAATTCACCCCTCCACTTT

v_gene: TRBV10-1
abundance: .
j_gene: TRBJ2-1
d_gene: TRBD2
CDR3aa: CASSGTFGTSGSLGEQFF
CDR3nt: TGCGCCAGCAGCGGGACTTTTGGGACTAGCGGGAGTCTTGGTGAGCAGTTCTTC

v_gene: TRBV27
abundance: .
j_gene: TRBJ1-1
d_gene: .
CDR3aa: CASSIRLSGTEAFF
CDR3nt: TGTGCCAGCAGTATCAGACTTTCGGGCACTGAAGCTTTCTTT

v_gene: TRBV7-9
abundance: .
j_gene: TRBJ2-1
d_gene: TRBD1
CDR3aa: CASSSYGGQSYNEQFF
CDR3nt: TGTGCCAGCAGCTCTTATGGGGGACAGAGCTACAATGAGCAGTTCTTC

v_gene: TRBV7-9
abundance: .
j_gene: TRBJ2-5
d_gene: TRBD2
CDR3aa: CASSSGLAGRETQYF
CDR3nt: TGTGCCAGCAGCTCAGGACTAGCCGGACGGGAGACCCAGTACTTC

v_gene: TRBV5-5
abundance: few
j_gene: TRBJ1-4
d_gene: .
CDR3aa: CASSWGVRTNEKLFF
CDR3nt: TGTGCCAGCAGCTGGGGAGTCCGGACTAATGAAAAACTGTTTTTT

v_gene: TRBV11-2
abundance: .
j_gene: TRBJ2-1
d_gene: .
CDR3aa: CASSLEAYNEQFF
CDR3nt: TGTGCCAGCAGTTTGGAGGCTTACAATGAGCAGTTCTTC

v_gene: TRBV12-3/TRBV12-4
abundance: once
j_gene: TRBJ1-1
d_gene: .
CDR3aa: CASSLGGNTEAFF
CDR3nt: TGTGCCAGCAGTTTGGGGGGAAACACTGAAGCTTTCTTT

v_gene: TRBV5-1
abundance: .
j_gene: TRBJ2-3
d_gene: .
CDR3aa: CASSLDTGTDTQYF
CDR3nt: TGCGCCAGCAGCCTGGACACCGGCACAGATACGCAGTATTTT

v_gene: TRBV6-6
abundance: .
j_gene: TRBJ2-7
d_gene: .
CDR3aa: CASQLGDLLMEQYF
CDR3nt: TGTGCCAGCCAACTCGGTGATCTCCTTATGGAGCAGTACTTC

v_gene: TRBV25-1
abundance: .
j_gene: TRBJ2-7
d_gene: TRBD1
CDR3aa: CASSDPGQASSYEQYF
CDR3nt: TGTGCCAGCAGTGACCCTGGACAGGCAAGCTCCTACGAGCAGTACTTC

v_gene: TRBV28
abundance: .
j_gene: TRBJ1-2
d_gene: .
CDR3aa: CASSLYGSGYTF
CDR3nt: TGTGCCAGCAGTTTATACGGGTCAGGCTACACCTTC

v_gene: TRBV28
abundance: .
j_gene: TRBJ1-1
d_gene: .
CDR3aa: CASSRRDEAFF
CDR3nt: TGTGCCAGCAGCCGGCGGGACGAAGCTTTCTTT

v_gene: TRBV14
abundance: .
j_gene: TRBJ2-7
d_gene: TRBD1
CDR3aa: CASSRIDRAYEQYF
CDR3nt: TGTGCCAGCAGCCGGATAGACAGGGCCTACGAGCAGTACTTC

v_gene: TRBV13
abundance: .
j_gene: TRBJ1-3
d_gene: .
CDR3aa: CASSRPYRGKGGNTIYF
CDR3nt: TGTGCCAGCAGCCGCCCTTACCGGGGAAAAGGTGGAAACACCATATATTTT

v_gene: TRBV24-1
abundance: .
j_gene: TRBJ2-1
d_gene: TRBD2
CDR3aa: CATSDVGLAGGYNEQFF
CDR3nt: TGTGCCACCAGTGATGTCGGACTAGCGGGAGGATACAATGAGCAGTTCTTC

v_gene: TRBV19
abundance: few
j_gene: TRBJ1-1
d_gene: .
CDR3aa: CASSISGSANTEAFF
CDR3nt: TGTGCCAGTAGTATATCCGGGTCCGCGAACACTGAAGCTTTCTTT

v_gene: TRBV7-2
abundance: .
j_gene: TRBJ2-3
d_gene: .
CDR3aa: CASSSRADTQYF
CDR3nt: TGTGCCAGCAGCTCTCGAGCGGATACGCAGTATTTT

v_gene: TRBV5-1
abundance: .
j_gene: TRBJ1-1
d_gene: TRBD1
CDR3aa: CASSKGQVRTEAFF
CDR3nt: TGCGCCAGCAGCAAAGGACAGGTGAGGACTGAAGCTTTCTTT

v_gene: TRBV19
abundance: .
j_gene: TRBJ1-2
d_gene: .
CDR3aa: CATRQATNYGYTF
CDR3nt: TGTGCCACCCGACAGGCTACTAACTATGGCTACACCTTC

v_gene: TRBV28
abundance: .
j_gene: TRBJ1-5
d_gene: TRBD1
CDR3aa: CASSHRDRGGSQPQHF
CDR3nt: TGTGCCAGCAGTCACCGGGACAGGGGGGGTAGTCAGCCCCAGCATTTT

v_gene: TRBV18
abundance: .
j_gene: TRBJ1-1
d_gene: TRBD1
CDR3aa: CASSPGFQGAPEAFF
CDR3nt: TGTGCCAGCTCACCGGGTTTTCAGGGGGCCCCTGAAGCTTTCTTT

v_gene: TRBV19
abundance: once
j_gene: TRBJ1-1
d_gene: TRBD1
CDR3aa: CATHRGGGQGDQAFF
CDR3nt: TGTGCCACCCACCGCGGTGGTGGTCAGGGGGACCAAGCTTTCTTT

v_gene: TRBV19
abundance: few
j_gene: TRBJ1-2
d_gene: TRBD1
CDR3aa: CASSMGQGRYGYTF
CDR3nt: TGTGCCAGTAGTATGGGACAGGGACGCTATGGCTACACCTTC

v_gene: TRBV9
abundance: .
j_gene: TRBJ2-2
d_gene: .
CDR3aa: CASSVMPGAVGELFF
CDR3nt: TGTGCCAGCAGCGTAATGCCAGGGGCGGTCGGGGAGCTGTTTTTT

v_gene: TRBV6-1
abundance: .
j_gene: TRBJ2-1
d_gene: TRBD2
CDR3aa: CASSEAQRGTYNEQFF
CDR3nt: TGTGCCAGCAGTGAAGCGCAGCGGGGCACCTACAATGAGCAGTTCTTC

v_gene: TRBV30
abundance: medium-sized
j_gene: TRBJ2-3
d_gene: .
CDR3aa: CAWSWATFDTQYF
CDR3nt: TGTGCCTGGAGTTGGGCTACTTTTGATACGCAGTATTTT

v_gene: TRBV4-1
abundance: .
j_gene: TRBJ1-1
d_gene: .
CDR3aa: CASSQDVRYEAFF
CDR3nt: TGCGCCAGCAGCCAAGATGTGAGGTATGAAGCTTTCTTT

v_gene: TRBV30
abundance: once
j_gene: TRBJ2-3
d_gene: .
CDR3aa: CAWRGSPDTQYF
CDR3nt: TGTGCCTGGAGAGGGAGTCCAGATACGCAGTATTTT

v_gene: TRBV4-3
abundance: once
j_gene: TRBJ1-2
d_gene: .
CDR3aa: CASSQVSQRADGYTF
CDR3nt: TGCGCCAGCAGCCAAGTGAGCCAGAGGGCAGATGGCTACACCTTC

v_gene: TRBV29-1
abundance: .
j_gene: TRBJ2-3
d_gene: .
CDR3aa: CSGVSDTQYF
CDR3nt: TGCAGCGGAGTATCAGATACGCAGTATTTT

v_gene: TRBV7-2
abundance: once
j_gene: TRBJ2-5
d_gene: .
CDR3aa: CASSLRLLQETQYF
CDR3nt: TGTGCCAGCAGCTTAAGACTCCTCCAAGAGACCCAGTACTTC

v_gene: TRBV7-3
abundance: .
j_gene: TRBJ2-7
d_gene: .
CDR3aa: CASTQRNYPIPYEQYF
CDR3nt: TGTGCCAGCACCCAAAGAAACTACCCCATCCCCTACGAGCAGTACTTC